This T cell receptor beta chain is drawn from a study of siplizumab effects on memory and regulatory T cells. Overall study results and limits: No more than a minor fraction of alloreactive clones could be traced back to unstimulated subsets.

Measured with immunoSEQ multiplex PCR; TCRdb has only the in-frame clones, and not every one. The sample carries under 130,000 clones, roughly 91% recorded once. Worth noting for this clone: Antigen unknown.

The CDR3 sequence is 14 residues long. Losses at the gene ends were 6 bases for V and 3 bases for J; bases not matched to a gene: 7. CDR1 and CDR2 from the germline V gene are SEHNR and FQNEAQ (reference sequence). The rearrangement links TRBV7-9 to TRBJ2-7, with 8 bases lining up with TRBD1. Material: CD4+ T cells sorted from blood. The TCR originated in a human donor in good health. CDR3 nucleotide sequence: TGTGCCAGCAGAGCCGGACAGGGAAGCTACGAGCAGTACTTC. As protein: CASRAGQGSYEQYF.